The T cell receptor (beta chain) described here comes from a study of blood T cells in healthy people across ages. Germline V gene data show CDR1 as SQVTM and CDR2 as ANQGSEA. CDR3 length: 12 amino acids. Germline trimming cut 5 bases from V and 4 bases from J; bases unmatched to any gene: 3. Through a sample-barcoded 5' primer and a J-beta primer mix, a second PCR was run for roughly 6 to 11 cycles. MiXCR, run by TCRdb on the 5' RACE reads, gives a single entry per CDR3 protein. The top ten clones hold 3% to 4.5% of a sample with some 560,000 distinct CDR3 sequences, about 29% of them seen once. Another study also made use of these data, one on T cells of mothers and their children.

Sequenced material: blood. The TCR comes from a boy younger than 10 in good health. This chain connects TRBV29-1 to TRBJ2-5; 8 positions agree with TRBD1. Here the CDR3 reads CSVRTGRETQYF. In DNA form, the CDR3 reads TGCAGCGTTAGGACAGGGAGAGAGACCCAGTACTTC.